This T cell receptor beta chain appears in the sequencing data of a study of technical replicates of blood from a handful of donors. To note about this clone: Other DNA sequences in this specimen translate into the identical CDR3.

This table comes from immunoSEQ multiplex PCR, and its TCRdb copy is limited to in-frame clones, with some not included. The sample contains roughly 80,000 clones, 90% to 95% of which appear only once. Between the trimmed V and J ends, which lost 4 bases and 0 bases, there was a span of 7 bases. CDR3 length: 13 residues. CDR1 and CDR2 from the germline V gene are SGHRS and YFSETQ. The genes are TRBV5-1 and TRBJ1-1; D is possibly TRBD1 (5 bases). This receptor was identified in a human donor in good health. Material for sequencing was T cells isolated from PBMCs. CDR3 residues: CASSLGVNTEAFF. The CDR3 nucleotides are TGCGCCAGCAGCCTAGGGGTGAACACTGAAGCTTTCTTT.